This TCR beta chain originates from a study of blood T cells in healthy people across ages. The study's findings and limits: Naive T cell percentage showed a strong correlation with the diversity of TCR beta.

The CDR3 consists of 16 residues. Trimming cost V 4 bases and J 3 bases; bases outside gene matches: 9. Looked up from germline, CDR1 is SEHNR and CDR2 is FQNEAQ (reference sequence). Alongside a J-beta primer mix, a sample-barcoded 5' primer served in a second PCR lasting roughly 7 to 11 cycles. TCRdb used MiXCR to reprocess the 5' RACE reads, holding one entry per CDR3 protein. This sample has some 1.4 million distinct CDR3 sequences, with roughly 40% found just once. This clonotype came up a few times. Its antigen is unknown. The source material was blood. The chain combines TRBV7-9 with TRBJ2-5, with 9 positions matching TRBD1. The origin of this receptor is a woman aged 18-29 years in good health. The CDR3 protein is CASSSRQGVSEETQYF. The CDR3, as DNA: TGTGCCAGCAGCTCTCGACAGGGGGTCTCAGAAGAGACCCAGTACTTC. Filled out from reference TRBV7-9 and TRBJ2-5, the complete variable domain reads DTGVSQNPRHKITKRGQNVTFRCDPISEHNRLYWYRQTLGQGPEFLTYFQNEAQLEKSRLLSDRFSAERPKGSFSTLEIQRTEQGDSAMYLCASSSRQGVSEETQYFGPGTRLLVL.